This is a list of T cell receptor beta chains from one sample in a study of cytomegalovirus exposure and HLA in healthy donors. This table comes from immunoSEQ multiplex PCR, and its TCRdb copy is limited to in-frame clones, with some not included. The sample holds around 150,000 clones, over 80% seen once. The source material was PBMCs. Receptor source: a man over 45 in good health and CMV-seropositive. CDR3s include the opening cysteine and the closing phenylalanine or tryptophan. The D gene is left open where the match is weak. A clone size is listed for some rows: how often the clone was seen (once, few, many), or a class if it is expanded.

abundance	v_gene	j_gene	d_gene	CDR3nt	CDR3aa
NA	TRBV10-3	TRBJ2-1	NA	TGTGCCATCCAGGAGGGCTACAATGAGCAGTTCTTC	CAIQEGYNEQFF
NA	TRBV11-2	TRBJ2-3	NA	TGTGCCAGCAGCTACCTAACGTCTGCCGCAGATACGCAGTATTTT	CASSYLTSAADTQYF
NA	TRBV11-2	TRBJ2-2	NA	TGTGCCAGCAGGGGGCTTAGTTGGGTTCCCACCGGGGAGCTGTTTTTT	CASRGLSWVPTGELFF
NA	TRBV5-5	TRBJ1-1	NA	TGTGCCAGCAGACCAGGGTTGAACACTGAAGCTTTCTTT	CASRPGLNTEAFF
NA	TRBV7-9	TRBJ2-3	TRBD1	TGTGCCAGCAGCTTAGCGCAGGGACAGGGAATTGAAGATACGCAGTATTTT	CASSLAQGQGIEDTQYF
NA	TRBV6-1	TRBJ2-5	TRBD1	TGTACCAGCAGTGAACGTACGACAGGGCTGCGAGAGACCCAGTACTTC	CTSSERTTGLRETQYF
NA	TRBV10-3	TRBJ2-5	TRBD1	TGTGCCATCAGTGACCGGGACAGGGGGCCAGAGACCCAGTACTTC	CAISDRDRGPETQYF
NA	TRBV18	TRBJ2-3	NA	TGTGCCAGCTCACAGGTTTATCAGGGTTCGTTAGATACGCAGTATTTT	CASSQVYQGSLDTQYF
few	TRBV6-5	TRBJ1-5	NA	TGTGCGAGCAGGGCGGGTGTTAGCAATCAGCCCCAGCATTTT	CASRAGVSNQPQHF
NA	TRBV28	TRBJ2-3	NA	TGTGCCAGCAGTGTGACAGGTATAGCAGATACGCAGTATTTT	CASSVTGIADTQYF
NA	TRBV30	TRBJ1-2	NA	TGTGCCTGGAGTGTAACGGACTATGGCTACACCTTC	CAWSVTDYGYTF
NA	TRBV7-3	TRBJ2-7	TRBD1	TGTGCCAGCAGCGTAGGACAGGGCAACGAGCAGTACTTC	CASSVGQGNEQYF
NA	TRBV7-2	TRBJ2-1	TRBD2	TGTGCCAGCAGCTTAGCCCGAGCGGGGGGGCCAAATGAGCAGTTCTTC	CASSLARAGGPNEQFF
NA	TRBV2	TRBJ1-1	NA	TGTGCCTCCACCGGGTACACTGAAGCTTTCTTT	CASTGYTEAFF
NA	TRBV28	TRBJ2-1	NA	TGTGCCAGCAGTTTATCCGGGGGCTCCTACAATGAGCAGTTCTTC	CASSLSGGSYNEQFF
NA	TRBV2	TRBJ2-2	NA	TGTGCCAGCAGGGAGGGGGCGCGAACCGGGGAGCTGTTTTTT	CASREGARTGELFF
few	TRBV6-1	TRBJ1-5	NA	TGTGCCAGCAGTCGAAAGAACTCGGGGAATCAGCCCCAGCATTTT	CASSRKNSGNQPQHF
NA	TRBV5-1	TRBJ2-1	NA	TGCGCCAGCAGCTTGGATAGGGACTTCTCCTCCTACAATGAGCAGTTCTTC	CASSLDRDFSSYNEQFF
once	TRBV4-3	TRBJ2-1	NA	TGCGCCAGCAGCCATGGGGGGAGCTCCTACAATGAGCAGTTCTTC	CASSHGGSSYNEQFF
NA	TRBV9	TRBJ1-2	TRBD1	TGTGCCAGCAGCGTAGGGGACAGAGAATATGGCTACACCTTC	CASSVGDREYGYTF
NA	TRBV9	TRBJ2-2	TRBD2	TGTGCCAGCAGCGGACTAGCGGGGGGGCGAGTGGCCGGGGAGCTGTTTTTT	CASSGLAGGRVAGELFF
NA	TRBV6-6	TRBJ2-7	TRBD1	TGTGCCAGCAGTGGACAGGGGGCTAAATACGAGCAGTACTTC	CASSGQGAKYEQYF
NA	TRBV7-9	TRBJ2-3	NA	TGTGCCAGCAGCTTATATAAGGGGGGCACAGATACGCAGTATTTT	CASSLYKGGTDTQYF
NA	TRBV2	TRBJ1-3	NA	TGTGCCAGCAGGGGGACACCGAAAGGAAACACCATATATTTT	CASRGTPKGNTIYF
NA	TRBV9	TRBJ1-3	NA	TGTGCCAGCAGCGTTGGGAGCTCTGGAAACACCATATATTTT	CASSVGSSGNTIYF
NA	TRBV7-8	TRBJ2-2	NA	TGTGCCAGCAGCTTAGGGGCATCAGGGACTTTCGTTAACACCGGGGAGCTGTTTTTT	CASSLGASGTFVNTGELFF
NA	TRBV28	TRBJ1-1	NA	TGTGCCAGCAGGGGGGGGGATGGGACTGAAGCTTTCTTT	CASRGGDGTEAFF
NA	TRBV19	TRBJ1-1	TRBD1	TGTGCCAGTAGCAAACGACAGGGCCAACTCAGGGGCACTGAAGCTTTCTTT	CASSKRQGQLRGTEAFF
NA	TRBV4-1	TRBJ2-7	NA	TGCGCCAGCAGCCCCGCGACTACGTCCTACGAGCAGTACTTC	CASSPATTSYEQYF
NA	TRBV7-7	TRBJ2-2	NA	TGTGCCAGCAGCTCCGACAGGACGAACACCGGGGAGCTGTTTTTT	CASSSDRTNTGELFF
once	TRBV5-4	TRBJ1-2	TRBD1	TGTGCCAGCAGGGGTCCGGGACAGCCATACTATGGCTACACCTTC	CASRGPGQPYYGYTF
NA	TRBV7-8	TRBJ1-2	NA	TGTGCCAGCAGCTTAGCGCTAAGACAGGCGATTAACTATGGCTACACCTTC	CASSLALRQAINYGYTF
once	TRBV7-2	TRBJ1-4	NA	TGTGCCAGCAGCTTCCCCAAAGACAGTGCAACTAATGAAAAACTGTTTTTT	CASSFPKDSATNEKLFF
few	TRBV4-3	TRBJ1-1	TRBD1	TGCGCCAGCAGCCAGGAATACAGGGGAGACACTGAAGCTTTCTTT	CASSQEYRGDTEAFF
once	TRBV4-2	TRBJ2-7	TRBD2	TGTGCCAGCCGGGGGGGACTAGACGCCCACGAGCAGTACTTC	CASRGGLDAHEQYF